A single sample gave rise to the 3 T cell receptor beta chains below, sequenced in a study of early T cells in non-severe SARS-CoV-2 infection. TCRdb re-analysed the 5' RACE reads in MiXCR, keeping a single row per CDR3 protein. Seen here are 65,000 to 75,000 distinct CDR3 sequences, 13% observed once, and the top ten hold around 4.8%. The sample was whole blood. The receptors were gathered from an adult who was a healthcare worker with PCR-confirmed SARS-CoV-2 infection or an uninfected control (not recorded which).

This clonotype was seen at least ten times. The chain uses TRBV11-2 and TRBJ2-2; no reliable D call. The CDR3 spans 16 residues. Per the germline V gene, CDR1 is SGHAT and CDR2 is FQNNGV. Deletions cut 4 bases from V and 4 bases from J, with 16 bases between. CDR3: CASSSNPRFLTGELFF. CDR3 nucleotide sequence: TGTGCCAGCAGCTCCAACCCTAGATTTCTCACCGGGGAGCTGTTTTTT.

This sequence joins TRBV5-4 and TRBJ1-1; D ambiguous. In germline, CDR1 is SGHNT, CDR2 YYREEE (reference sequence). The V end was cut by 0 bases, the J end by 0 bases, with 9 bases between. The CDR3 has 15 residues. The CDR3 region is CASSLDKYMNTEAFF. CDR3 DNA: TGTGCCAGCAGCTTGGACAAATACATGAACACTGAAGCTTTCTTT.

In its sample, this clonotype was seen many times. The rearrangement joins TRBV6-2 or TRBV6-3 to TRBJ2-1; a weak D match, TRBD1 (6 bases). There are 18 residues in the CDR3. Trimming pared 2 bases from V and 7 bases from J, leaving 24 bases between. Germline loops: CDR1 MNHEY, CDR2 SVGEGT. The CDR3 sequence: CASSYPIPPRQVVNEQFF. The CDR3 DNA reads as TGTGCCAGCAGTTACCCAATCCCTCCTCGACAGGTCGTGAATGAGCAGTTCTTC.